This T cell receptor beta chain was obtained from a study of blood T cell repertoires in COVID-19. The V end lost 0 bases, the J end lost 6 bases, and 15 bases lay between the germline ends. Germline values: CDR1 SGDLS, CDR2 YYNGEE. The CDR3 sequence is 16 residues long. Data came from immunoSEQ multiplex PCR; TCRdb stores just in-frame clones and leaves some out. The table includes 240,000 or so clones, approximately 86% detected once. Material: peripheral blood. V is TRBV9 and J is TRBJ2-2, with D unclear. The TCR was taken from a woman in her 70s with active or convalescent COVID-19. Here the CDR3 DNA reads TGTGCCAGCAGCGTAGAGCTCTCCCGGTGGTCCGGGGAGCTGTTTTTT. Its protein is CASSVELSRWSGELFF.